This T cell receptor beta chain was retrieved from a study of OX40 agonist ivuxolimab in advanced cancers. Study-level information: Ivuxolimab, an antibody that agonizes OX40 (CD134), was administered to the patients. Partial responses were achieved by three patients, one with hepatocellular carcinoma and two with cutaneous melanoma.

Study findings and constraints: By week 6 at 0.1 to 3.0 mg/kg, blood CD4+ and CD8+ T cells had expanded clonally.

Sequencing was performed with immunoSEQ multiplex PCR; in TCRdb, only in-frame clones are kept and a portion is missing. The table records 53,000 or so clones, more than 70% of them present only once. About this clone itself: The antigen is undetermined.

Germline CDR1 SGHAT, CDR2 FQNNGV. This CDR3 is 14 amino acids long. V was clipped by 6 bases and J by 4 bases; unmatched bases: 8. This sequence joins TRBV11-2 and TRBJ1-2; 7 nucleotides agree with TRBD1. The specimen was CD4+ or CD8+ T cells sorted from blood, collected in a trial of the OX40 agonist ivuxolimab. The receptor was isolated from an adult with an advanced solid tumor such as melanoma, head and neck, liver or kidney cancer. The CDR3 loop is CASSLTGALYGYTF. CDR3 DNA sequence: TGTGCCAGCAGTCTAACAGGGGCCCTCTATGGCTACACCTTC.